What follows describes a single T cell receptor (beta chain). The method was immunoSEQ multiplex PCR; TCRdb's version includes in-frame clones alone and lacks a portion of them. The repertoire has tens of thousands of clones, around 90% of them found once; the top ten carry approximately 1.1%. The data were taken from a study of OX40 agonist ivuxolimab in advanced cancers. The CDR3 covers 14 residues. Per the germline V gene, CDR1 is GTSNPN and CDR2 is SVGIG (reference sequence). V was clipped by 2 bases and J by 7 bases; unmatched bases: 4. Sample: CD4+ or CD8+ T cells sorted from blood, taken in a trial of the OX40 agonist ivuxolimab. V is TRBV30 and J is TRBJ1-5; TRBD1 matches 11 bases. The receptor was derived from an adult with an advanced solid tumor such as melanoma, head and neck, liver or kidney cancer. In nucleotides, the CDR3 is TGTGCCTGGAGTCGGACAGGGGGCGGGCAGCCCCAGCATTTT. It codes for CAWSRTGGGQPQHF. The full variable domain, with the rest looked up from reference TRBV30 and TRBJ1-5, is SQTIHQWPATLVQPVGSPLSLECTVEGTSNPNLYWYRQAAGRGLQLLFYSVGIGQISSEVPQNLSASRPQDRQFILSSKKLLLSDSGFYLCAWSRTGGGQPQHFGDGTRLSIL.